Sequencing of this T cell receptor (beta chain) was carried out in a study of multiple sclerosis patients with progressive multifocal leukoencephalopathy. General study findings and limits: Clones expanded at PML were already present before and during natalizumab. Lower normalized Shannon entropy suggested reduced TRB diversity in most PML patients.

Germline CDR1 and CDR2: MNHEY and SMNVEV (reference sequence). The CDR3 length is 15 residues. Deletions cut 6 bases from V and 2 bases from J, with 16 bases between. Each PCR contained spiked synthetic TR CDR3 controls spanning every V-J pairing. Profiled with immunoSEQ multiplex PCR; TCRdb holds only in-frame clones, not every one. The sample carries tens of thousands of clones, approximately 89% recorded once. The sample's time point: before natalizumab initiation. On this clone: Its target is unknown.

This sequence joins TRBV27 and TRBJ1-2, with a possible D match to TRBD1 (5 bases). This clonotype was sampled from a human donor with multiple sclerosis. Sequencing input: PBMCs. The CDR3 DNA follows: TGTGCCAGCAGGGAGTCCGGGGCAACAAACTATGGCTACACCTTC. Protein: CASRESGATNYGYTF.